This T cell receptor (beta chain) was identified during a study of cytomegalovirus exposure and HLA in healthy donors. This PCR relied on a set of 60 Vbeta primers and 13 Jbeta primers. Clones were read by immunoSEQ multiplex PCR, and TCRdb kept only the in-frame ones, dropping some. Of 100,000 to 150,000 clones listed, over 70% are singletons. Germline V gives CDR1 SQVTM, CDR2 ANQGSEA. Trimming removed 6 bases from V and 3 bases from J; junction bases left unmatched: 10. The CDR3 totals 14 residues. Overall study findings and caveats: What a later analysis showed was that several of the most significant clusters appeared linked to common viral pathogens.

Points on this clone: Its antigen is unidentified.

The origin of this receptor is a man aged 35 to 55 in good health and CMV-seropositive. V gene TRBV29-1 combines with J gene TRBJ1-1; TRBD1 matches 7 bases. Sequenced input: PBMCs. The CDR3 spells CSVAAAQGDTEAFF. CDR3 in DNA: TGCAGCGTAGCTGCCGCCCAGGGGGACACTGAAGCTTTCTTT.